These T cell receptor beta chains were read from a single sample in a study of T-cell reconstitution after alpha-beta-depleted transplantation in children. TCRdb passed the PCR reads through MiXCR, listing each CDR3 protein once. The sample includes around 400,000 distinct CDR3 sequences, roughly 21% seen only once; the top ten take 3.8%. The sequencing used PBMCs from the stem cell graft donor, collected from the stem cell graft. These receptor sequences come from a human donor who donated a stem cell graft to a child with acute myeloid leukemia. The CDR3 runs from the conserved cysteine through the conserved F or W.

V	J	CDR3
TRBV7-3	TRBJ2-1	CASSISGGPPNEQFF
TRBV12-3/TRBV12-4	TRBJ2-6	CASGKWGASGANVLTF
TRBV5-6	TRBJ2-1	CASSLEGLENYNEQFF
TRBV12-3/TRBV12-4	TRBJ2-2	CASSLVLAGEGELFF
TRBV24-1	TRBJ1-1	CATSTGNTEAFF
TRBV3-1	TRBJ2-2	CASTRDFESTGELFF
TRBV5-5	TRBJ1-1	CASTGTLNTEAFF
TRBV20-1	TRBJ2-2	CSARDLANTNTGELFF
TRBV27	TRBJ2-7	CASSFNADYEQYF
TRBV11-2	TRBJ2-2	CASSLGTWDRNTGELFF
TRBV20-1	TRBJ2-7	CSATTSGRFYEQYF
TRBV12-3/TRBV12-4	TRBJ2-1	CASTPGQGRSEQFF
TRBV12-3/TRBV12-4	TRBJ2-5	CASQGDWETQYF
TRBV29-1	TRBJ1-1	CSVPINFGPGGTNTEAFF
TRBV20-1	TRBJ2-7	CSATRGYSYEQYF
TRBV6-5	TRBJ2-1	CASSNDRLVGQTVEQFF
TRBV25-1	TRBJ2-7	CASSDGTSGYEQYF
TRBV10-3	TRBJ1-3	CAITGDLSGNTIYF
TRBV7-2	TRBJ2-4	CASSLTATKNIQYF
TRBV20-1	TRBJ2-7	CSARILGRAEQYF
TRBV12-3/TRBV12-4	TRBJ2-2	CASSHNRGHGELFF
TRBV29-1	TRBJ2-7	CSVDGQSYEQYF